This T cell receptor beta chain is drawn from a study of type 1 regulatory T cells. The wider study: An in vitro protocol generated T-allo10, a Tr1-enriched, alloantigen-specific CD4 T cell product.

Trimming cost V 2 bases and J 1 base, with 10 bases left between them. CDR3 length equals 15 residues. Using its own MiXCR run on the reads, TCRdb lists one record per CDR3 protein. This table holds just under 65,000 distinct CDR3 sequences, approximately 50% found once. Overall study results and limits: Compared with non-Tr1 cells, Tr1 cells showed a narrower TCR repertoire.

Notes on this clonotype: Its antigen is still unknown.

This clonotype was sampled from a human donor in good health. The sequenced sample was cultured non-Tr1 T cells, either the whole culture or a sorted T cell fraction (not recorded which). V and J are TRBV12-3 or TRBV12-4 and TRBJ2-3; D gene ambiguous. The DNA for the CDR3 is TGTGCCAGCAGTTTAACGGCGACCCGCACAGATACGCAGTATTTT. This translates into CASSLTATRTDTQYF.